The 18 T cell receptor beta chains below were found in one sample sequenced in a study of response to subunit inactivated influenza vaccine. TCRdb ran MiXCR on the RT-PCR reads and lists one entry per CDR3 protein. The sample has about 180,000 distinct CDR3 sequences, around 9.2% seen once; the top ten hold roughly a tenth. The starting material was non-naive T cells sorted from PBMCs, obtained on the day of vaccination. Receptors were obtained from a man in his forties or fifties who received an inactivated influenza vaccine.

This clonotype was observed a handful of times. The gene calls are TRBV7-9 and TRBJ1-6; no reliable D call. Trimming shortened V by 1 base and J by 7 bases, and 2 bases separated the two germline ends. Germline V gene data show CDR1 as SEHNR and CDR2 as FQNEAQ (reference sequence). This CDR3 comprises 12 residues. In nucleotides, the CDR3 is TGTGCCAGCAGCTTAGAAAATTCACCCCTCCACTTT. Translation: CASSLENSPLHF.

The table lists this clonotype with a few counts. V usage is TRBV16 and J usage is TRBJ1-4, with 7 bases lining up with TRBD1. Germline V gene lookup returns CDR1 KGHSY and CDR2 FQNENV. The CDR3 has 16 residues. V was pared by 4 bases and J by 2 bases, with 7 bases of the junction left unmatched. The CDR3 here is CASSPDPRGTNEKLFF. In nucleotides, the CDR3 is TGTGCCAGCAGCCCCGACCCCAGGGGGACTAATGAAAAACTGTTTTTT.

V and J are TRBV4-2 and TRBJ2-1; perhaps TRBD2 as D (5 bases). This CDR3 is 15 amino acids long. CDR1 is LGHNA and CDR2 is YNFKEQ in the germline V gene. V was trimmed by 0 bases and J by 3 bases, leaving 9 bases between them. CDR3 sequence: CASSQDKRGYNEQFF. CDR3 bases: TGTGCCAGCAGCCAAGATAAACGGGGCTACAATGAGCAGTTCTTC.

The sample holds a few counts of this clonotype. This chain links TRBV18 with TRBJ2-1, with D tentatively TRBD2 (5 bases). Germline V lookup: CDR1 KGHSH, CDR2 LQKENI. The CDR3 spans 12 residues. Trimming removed 2 bases at V and 8 bases at J, with 7 bases between. The CDR3 is CASSPERDEQFF. CDR3 nucleotide sequence: TGTGCCAGCTCACCAGAGAGGGATGAGCAGTTCTTC.

This chain links TRBV3-1 with TRBJ1-2; D gene unclear. V gave up 1 base and J gave up 1 base, with 7 bases separating them. The CDR3 is 14 residues long. In germline, CDR1 is LGHDT, CDR2 YNNKEL (reference sequence). The DNA of the CDR3 is TGTGCCAGCAGCCAAGGAAACAGTAACTATGGCTACACCTTC. It is translated as CASSQGNSNYGYTF.

In its sample, this clonotype was seen a few times. The chain is built from TRBV18 and TRBJ1-5, with D tentatively TRBD1 (6 bases). There are 15 residues in the CDR3. V shed 6 bases and J shed 5 bases, with 17 bases lying between them. Germline V CDR1 and CDR2: KGHSH, LQKENI. The CDR3: CASSQDRGGDQPQHF. The CDR3 bases are TGTGCCAGCTCGCAGGACCGAGGGGGAGATCAGCCCCAGCATTTT.

The genes are TRBV28 and TRBJ2-4, with D possibly TRBD2 on 6 matching bases. CDR3 length: 17 residues. The germline CDR1 and CDR2 sequences are MDHEN and SYDVKM. Trimming cost V 3 bases and J 6 bases, with 21 bases left between them. CDR3 coding DNA: TGTGCCAGCAGTTTTCAGGACCCCGGACGGAGGGGAAACATTCAGTACTTC. This encodes CASSFQDPGRRGNIQYF.

This clonotype was observed many times. J is TRBJ1-2 and V is TRBV7-2, with 8 bases matching TRBD1. Germline V gene lookup returns CDR1 SGHTA and CDR2 FQGNSA. There are 14 residues in the CDR3. Trimming at V came to 4 bases and at J to 7 bases, leaving 8 bases not matched to a gene. DNA for the CDR3: TGTGCCAGCAGCTCCCCCCAGGGGGCGCGTGGCTACACCTTC. Amino acid sequence: CASSSPQGARGYTF.

In its sample, this clonotype was seen many times. The V and J genes are TRBV7-2 and TRBJ2-5; D unresolved. Germline V gene data show CDR1 as SGHTA and CDR2 as FQGNSA. This CDR3 contains 14 residues. Trimming shortened V by 1 base and J by 2 bases, and 8 bases separated the two germline ends. In DNA, the CDR3 is TGTGCCAGCAGCTTAGTCACTCTGCAAGAGACCCAGTACTTC. Translation: CASSLVTLQETQYF.

The genes are TRBV20-1 and TRBJ1-6; D unresolved. CDR3 length: 13 residues. V gave up 0 bases and J gave up 5 bases, with 5 bases separating them. Germline V lookup: CDR1 DFQATT, CDR2 SNEGSKA (reference sequence). CDR3 in amino acids: CSARDHNNSPLHF. The CDR3 DNA reads TGCAGTGCTAGAGATCACAATAATTCACCCCTCCACTTT.

This clonotype was observed a few times. Here the CDR3 reads CAPLQWGRYEQYF. CDR3 bases: TGTGCCCCCCTCCAATGGGGAAGGTACGAGCAGTACTTC. The chain joins TRBV7-2 to TRBJ2-7; D unclear. Per germline, CDR1 SGHTA and CDR2 FQGNSA. This CDR3 is built from 13 residues. V dropped 11 bases and J dropped 4 bases, with 18 bases sitting between them.

This clonotype turned up a few times. V and J are TRBV10-3 and TRBJ2-3; D is unresolved. Trimming left V 2 bases short and J 0 bases short, with 15 bases between. This CDR3 has 17 amino acids. Germline values: CDR1 ENHRY, CDR2 SYGVKD. The CDR3 bases are TGTGCCATCAGTGAGGATAGGTCCATCTCTAGCACAGATACGCAGTATTTT. Residues: CAISEDRSISSTDTQYF.

This clonotype was picked up many times. The chain recombines TRBV28 with TRBJ1-2; D gene unclear. CDR1 is MDHEN and CDR2 is SYDVKM in the germline V gene. The CDR3 loop spans 13 amino acids. V dropped 3 bases and J dropped 3 bases, with 8 bases sitting between them. The CDR3 sequence: CASSFGEDYGYTF. CDR3 bases: TGTGCCAGCAGTTTTGGAGAGGACTATGGCTACACCTTC.

The rearrangement joins TRBV4-2 to TRBJ1-4, with 9 bases fitting TRBD1. Germline CDR1 LGHNA, CDR2 YNFKEQ. Trimming at V came to 1 base and at J to 5 bases, leaving 5 bases not matched to a gene. The CDR3 runs 16 residues. The CDR3 DNA follows: TGTGCCAGCAGCCAAGGGTCAGGGACAGGGAATGAAAAACTGTTTTTT. Protein sequence: CASSQGSGTGNEKLFF.

The chain has TRBV6-1 and TRBJ1-1; a possible D gene is TRBD1 (5 bases). Deletions cut 6 bases from V and 6 bases from J, with 17 bases between. CDR3 size: 14 residues. The germline V gene has CDR1 MNHNS and CDR2 SASEGT. The CDR3 reads CASRLTGDWAEAFF. Here the CDR3 DNA reads TGTGCCAGCAGGCTAACAGGCGACTGGGCTGAAGCTTTCTTT.

Ten or more counts support this clonotype. The chain couples TRBV7-2 to TRBJ1-2; D gene unclear. V was clipped by 1 base and J by 0 bases, with 9 bases between them. Germline V gene data show CDR1 as SGHTA and CDR2 as FQGNSA. CDR3 length: 15 residues. The CDR3 coding sequence is TGTGCCAGCAGCTTAGAGGCCATCACTAACTATGGCTACACCTTC. Residues: CASSLEAITNYGYTF.

In its sample, this clonotype was seen once. The V call is TRBV20-1, the J call TRBJ2-5; D not resolved. CDR1 DFQATT and CDR2 SNEGSKA come from the germline V gene (reference sequence). V was shortened by 3 bases and J by 3 bases, with 20 bases between the two germline ends. This CDR3 contains 16 residues. The CDR3 DNA is TGCAGTGCTAGTGCGCCGGCCGACCGTCCTGAAGAGACCCAGTACTTC. This encodes CSASAPADRPEETQYF.

V and J are TRBV7-2 and TRBJ1-4; D remains unclear. The germline V gene encodes CDR1 SGHTA and CDR2 FQGNSA. V lost 5 bases, J lost 8 bases, and 12 bases lay in between. The CDR3 consists of 13 residues. The CDR3 reads CASSINRREKLFF. CDR3 coding DNA: TGTGCCAGCAGCATTAATCGGCGCGAAAAACTGTTTTTT.